One TCR beta chain is described in this entry. Its antigen is undetermined. Just one base apart from a much larger clone, this may be a read error. The data derive from a study of molecular identifiers for immune sequencing clone quantification. The CDR3 is made up of 13 amino acids. Germline CDR1 SEHNR, CDR2 FQNEAQ (reference sequence). V was pared by 5 bases and J by 6 bases, with 6 bases of the junction left unmatched. Naive CD8 T cells underwent sorting with the CD8+CD4-CCR7+CD45RA+ definition. TCRdb reanalysed the PCR reads using MiXCR and keeps one entry per CDR3 protein. The sample records hundreds of thousands of distinct CDR3 sequences, 20% being singletons. Study results and limitations: Clones carrying above 20 RNA copies accounted for over 99% of effector molecules, under 1% in naive cells.

The sequence derives from a human donor in good health. Some libraries in this study had Jurkat cell RNA spiked in. The V gene is TRBV7-9, the J gene TRBJ2-7, with 8 bases fitting TRBD2. Sequencing used naive CD8+ T cells from blood, with Jurkat cell RNA spiked in. Subset meaning: FACS-sorted CD8+CD4-CCR7+CD45RA+ naive T cells. The CDR3 DNA follows: TGTGCCAGCAGCCCATACGGGAGGGGCGAGCAGTACTTC. As protein: CASSPYGRGEQYF.